The 11 T cell receptor beta chains below were found in one sample sequenced in a study of T cells in Graves' hyperthyroidism and ophthalmopathy. Researchers took RNA transcripts and amplified the TCR beta CDR3 regions from them. The HTBI primer set was used in a first-round RT-PCR of the TCR CDR3. TCRdb processed the multiplex PCR reads anew with MiXCR; each CDR3 protein has one entry. The data show fewer than 550,000 distinct CDR3 sequences, approximately 24% seen once. The material sequenced was blood. These receptors all come from a woman under 40 with Graves' ophthalmopathy.

This clonotype occurred many times. This chain links TRBV4-3 with TRBJ2-7, with D uncertain. The CDR3 sequence is 15 residues long. The V gene lost 1 base and the J gene lost 4 bases, with 14 bases spanning the gap. The germline V gene encodes CDR1 LGHNA and CDR2 YSLEER. The CDR3 here is CASSQGVGHFYEQYF. The CDR3 nucleotides are TGCGCCAGCAGCCAAGGAGTAGGCCACTTTTACGAGCAGTACTTC.

This clonotype came up many times. Here the CDR3 reads CAGRPSGVIGGYTF. The CDR3 nucleotides are TGTGCCGGACGCCCTTCAGGGGTCATCGGTGGCTACACCTTC. The chain joins TRBV12-3 or TRBV12-4 to TRBJ1-2; tentative D call: TRBD1 (6 bases). Trimming took off 11 bases at V and 7 bases at J, with 23 bases between the two ends. CDR3 size: 14 residues.

V gene TRBV12-3 or TRBV12-4 combines with J gene TRBJ1-2; 9 positions agree with TRBD1. Germline trimming cut 4 bases from V and 8 bases from J; bases unmatched to any gene: 11. The CDR3 covers 15 residues. The CDR3 reads CASSYNAGTGLGYTF. CDR3 nucleotides: TGTGCCAGCAGTTATAATGCCGGGACAGGGCTGGGCTACACCTTC.

This clonotype occurred many times. The rearrangement links TRBV9 to TRBJ1-2; D is uncertain. Per the germline V gene, CDR1 is SGDLS and CDR2 is YYNGEE. Between the trimmed V and J ends, which lost 0 bases and 4 bases, there was a span of 13 bases. The CDR3 covers 15 residues. CDR3 region: CASSVAVTALYGYTF. The CDR3 nucleotides are TGTGCCAGCAGCGTAGCTGTCACCGCACTCTATGGCTACACCTTC.

This chain connects TRBV6-4 to TRBJ2-7, with 11 positions matching TRBD1. This CDR3 is built from 15 residues. CDR1 is MRHNA and CDR2 is SNTAGT in the germline V gene. After removal of 6 bases from V and 5 bases from J, the junction contained 9 bases not matched to a gene. Here the CDR3 DNA reads TGTGCCAGCAGCGCGGGGACAGGGGGTCGGGACGAGCAGTACTTC. It yields the protein CASSAGTGGRDEQYF.

This clonotype was counted at least ten times. V gene TRBV29-1 combines with J gene TRBJ2-2; D tentatively reads TRBD1 or TRBD2 (5 bases each). V shed 4 bases and J shed 0 bases, with 9 bases lying between them. CDR1 is SQVTM and CDR2 is ANQGSEA in the germline V gene. The CDR3 totals 14 residues. CDR3 coding DNA: TGCAGCGTTGCCGGGGACGCGAACACCGGGGAGCTGTTTTTT. Its protein is CSVAGDANTGELFF.

This chain joins TRBV29-1 and TRBJ1-1; D not certain. Per germline, CDR1 SQVTM and CDR2 ANQGSEA. The CDR3 has 13 residues. The V end lost 8 bases, the J end lost 0 bases, and 13 bases lay between the germline ends. The CDR3 DNA reads as TGCAGCTGTAGGATAAAGATGAACACTGAAGCTTTCTTT. Its protein product is CSCRIKMNTEAFF.

The J gene is TRBJ2-7, the V gene TRBV28; the match to TRBD2 covers 11 bases. Germline loops: CDR1 MDHEN, CDR2 SYDVKM. The CDR3 extends over 15 amino acids. V lost 5 bases to trimming and J lost 1 base; unmatched junction nucleotides: 4. The CDR3 is CASSQRLAGSYEQYF. DNA for the CDR3: TGTGCCAGCAGTCAACGACTAGCGGGATCCTACGAGCAGTACTTC. The variable domain in full, completed from reference TRBV28 and TRBJ2-7, reads DVKVTQSSRYLVKRTGEKVFLECVQDMDHENMFWYRQDPGLGLRLIYFSYDVKMKEKGDIPEGYSVSREKKERFSLILESASTNQTSMYLCASSQRLAGSYEQYFGPGTRLTVT.

This clonotype has just one count. The chain has TRBV28 and TRBJ1-5; D is unclear. Germline V CDR1 and CDR2: MDHEN, SYDVKM. The V end was cut by 3 bases, the J end by 7 bases, with 16 bases between. This CDR3 spans 15 amino acids. DNA of the CDR3: TGTGCCAGCAGTTTTTCATCGAGAATGAGACAGCCCCAGCATTTT. It specifies CASSFSSRMRQPQHF.

The chain employs TRBV7-8 and TRBJ2-7, with 8 positions matching TRBD2. CDR3 length equals 15 residues. J was trimmed by 3 bases and V by 5 bases; bases with no gene match: 9. Germline values: CDR1 SGHVS, CDR2 FQNEAQ. The CDR3: CASSAGSGRIYEQYF. In DNA form, the CDR3 reads TGTGCCAGCAGCGCAGGAAGCGGGAGAATCTACGAGCAGTACTTC.

This clonotype was observed a few times. The CDR3 spells CASSQKATYEQYF. The DNA of the CDR3 is TGTGCCAGCAGCCAGAAGGCCACCTACGAGCAGTACTTC. The rearrangement joins TRBV3-1 to TRBJ2-7, with no clear D. The ends were cut back, 3 bases at V and 2 bases at J, with 8 bases in the middle. Germline CDR1 is LGHDT and CDR2 is YNNKEL (reference sequence). CDR3 length: 13 amino acids.